This TCR beta chain was sequenced during a study of cytomegalovirus exposure and HLA in healthy donors (dated by TCRdb to about 2017). General notes on the study: In an earlier analysis of around 540 of the donors, around 290 Gb of sequence data and 95 million to 130 million unique TCR beta sequences from approximately 180 million T cells were reported. In an earlier analysis of a few hundred of the donors, high-throughput TCR beta sequencing was used to judge whether each TCR beta V gene segment behaved as functional or pseudogenic. Using immunosequencing, the study profiled T cell repertoires from 666 subjects and related those repertoires to cytomegalovirus serostatus. In addition to the first cohort of 650 to 800 subjects, a separate validation cohort of 120 different subjects was used. Donor age, sex, ethnicity and CMV serostatus were collected together with the repertoire data. Of the roughly 430 genotyped donors, roughly 80% fell in the genetic ancestry cluster associated with self-reported Caucasian donors. HLA typing included class I and class II loci at four-digit resolution. Because of strong linkage in the cohort, roughly five DR-DQ haplotypes were treated as single units for association and clustering. Rather than using new phenotypic data, the later analysis identified candidate immune exposures from TCR beta sequences and from how often those sequences occurred across donors. All discovery cohort repertoires had been generated on a single sequencing platform. A later genetic analysis took genome-wide SNP genotypes for about three fifths of the 666 donors and used that subset as a discovery cohort. To predict cytomegalovirus infection status, the study combined high-throughput TCR immunosequencing, statistical association of individual TCRs with disease status, and machine learning. Typing coverage varied by locus: roughly 629-640 donors for A, B, C, DRB1 and DQB1; approximately 500 for DQA1; over 600 for DPA1; under 490 for DPB1. The aim of the study was to test whether cataloging public T cell receptors could identify signatures of past pathogen exposure. Around 300 gigabases of sequencing data and approximately 80 million unique TCR sequences were included in an early release covering 550 to 650 HLA-typed donors. On average, 235,054 unique TCR beta nucleotide sequences were sequenced per donor among roughly 430 genotyped donors of the cohort, with approximately 18% of those sequences being non-productive. A later analysis re-examined previously published TCR beta repertoires from about 700 donors and added high-resolution HLA genotyping to investigate patterns of TCR occurrence. Results and caveats for the whole study, not just this receptor: A later genetic analysis associated a missense DCLRE1C variant with V-gene and J-gene trimming of TCR beta chains, and an independent cohort replicated the association. When HLA alleles, especially DR and DQ, strongly co-occurred, TCR associations were difficult to assign to individual alleles. A group of highly shared sequence variants was considered likely to be a technical artifact of the sequencing pipeline. A total of 150 or so TCR beta chains were listed by the study as associated with cytomegalovirus. An earlier analysis of approximately 500 of the donors showed that most TCR beta V segments appeared in productive rearrangements either about 90% or about 30% of the time, which broadly matched IMGT annotations. In a later genetic analysis, fewer N-insertions in productive TCRs were reported among donors in an Asian-associated ancestry cluster than the approximately 670-donor mean. In a later analysis, TCR association rates were found to vary across HLA loci, with the most associated TCRs seen for DRB1 alleles and the fewest for HLA-C alleles. Most TCR sequences were seen in very few donors, while some public TCRs were found in many individuals. A later analysis found that most CMV-associated TCR beta chains appeared HLA-restricted, with HLA associations seemingly driven largely by CMV exposure. The only immune exposure information available for the cohort was CMV serostatus. Because counts were too low, some 16 rarely observed V segments, including chromosome 9 orphons, were excluded from the earlier analysis of 587 of the donors. Cytomegalovirus status was reported to be diagnosed by the classifier with high specificity and sensitivity in both the original and validation cohorts. In a later analysis, HLA-associated TCR beta chains showed more clonal expansion and lower generation probabilities than non-associated chains that were equally common. A few of the identified cytomegalovirus-associated TCR beta chains were confirmed in vitro to be specific for cytomegalovirus antigens. Because the 87-base-pair reads could not distinguish some IMGT-functional V segments, including TRBV6-2 and TRBV6-3, those segments were excluded. In a later analysis, 15,000 to 20,000 TCR beta sequences were associated with specific HLA alleles at a false discovery rate of 0.05. A further reported finding was that TCR beta sequences accurately predicted the HLA-A and HLA-B alleles for most subjects in the first cohort. In a later analysis, several top co-occurrence clusters were reported to appear linked to parvovirus B19, influenza, CMV and Epstein-Barr virus. Correlated functional status among segregating V segments might be attributable to linkage disequilibrium, but an unknown experimental factor could not be ruled out. HLA typing was unavailable for some donors at each locus, so association tests used only the typed subset. According to the authors, the approach could potentially be generalized to other disease states and immunological phenotypes. In this cohort, only TCR beta chains were sequenced, and detectable features were limited by the absence of alpha or paired-chain data. Sequencing depth was assumed to be roughly uniform across donors in the presence/absence analyses, though that assumption may not hold.

The V end gives up 0 bases and the J end 4 bases, leaving 7 bases in the junction not matched to a gene. There are 17 amino acids in the CDR3, from cysteine to phenylalanine inclusive. Solely the CDR3 DNA is kept, with 51 bases framed from the first base. As encoded in the germline V gene, CDR1 is KGHSH while CDR2 is LQKENI. Library generation was performed with the immunoSEQ multiplex PCR assay. For the multiplex PCR, a mixture combining 60 forward primers for TCR Vbeta segments and 13 reverse primers for TCR Jbeta segments was used. The CDR3 region of rearranged TCR beta genes was amplified from genomic DNA by a multiplex PCR assay. The amplified TCR beta libraries were sequenced on the Illumina HiSeq System as 87-base-pair reads. The study's own analysis went as follows. A later analysis counted approximately 84 million unique TCR beta chains across the 550 to 800 repertoires, and around 12 million of these chains were shared by at least two donors. Raw reads were error-corrected and collapsed into unique sequences with a nearest-neighbor algorithm that merged closely related sequences to remove PCR and sequencing errors. Alignment of CDR3 sequences to IMGT reference sequences was used to assign V, D and J gene segments. For a sequence to be retained, a match of at least six nucleotides was required to both a V gene segment and a J gene segment. Rearrangements were classified as productive when the CDR3 lacked stop codons and remained in frame with V and J, and all other rearrangements were classified as non-productive. CDR3 was defined by IMGT convention, running from the second conserved V-encoded cysteine to the conserved J-encoded phenylalanine. The earlier analysis of roughly 590 of the donors excluded any sequence lacking an unambiguous match to a single V gene segment. An earlier analysis of 587 of the donors called V segments functional above 56.7% productive rearrangements and segregating when the between-donor standard deviation exceeded 5%. A statistical classification framework was developed to diagnose cytomegalovirus status using the catalog of TCR beta chain sequences. V and J gene assignment, in a later analysis, came from comparing TCR nucleotide sequences with IMGT/GENE-DB human TR gene sequences. The TCRdist pipeline was used in a later analysis to assign CDR3 sequences and most-parsimonious VDJ recombination scenarios. In a later analysis, every TCR beta chain was defined by the combination of its CDR3 amino acid sequence and its V-gene family, and reads without a unique V-gene family were dropped. To address suspected cross-contamination and a sequencing artifact, a later analysis removed over 500 highly shared, low-generation-probability nucleotide sequences. In a later analysis, a clonal expansion index was calculated for each public chain from normalized within-repertoire ranks of inferred template counts. A later analysis computed generation probabilities with a VDJ recombination model fitted to out-of-frame rearrangements, and checked the results against IGoR. Hypergeometric tests were used in a later analysis to score TCR-TCR, TCR-HLA and TCR-CMV co-occurrence, with a repertoire-size bias correction applied to the TCR pairs. To estimate false discovery rates, a later analysis permuted the HLA or CMV assignments 20 times. In a later analysis, co-occurring TCRs were grouped using DBSCAN, and TCRdist sequence similarity was added for clustering within HLA-allele-positive subsets. Co-occurrence clustering excluded repertoires with fewer than 30,000 or more than 120,000 public chains, plus five with anomalous nucleotide sharing. TCRdb re-hosts the immuneACCESS table, in-frame sequences only. Its copies lack some clones; in the studies checked, an unresolved V gene accounts for under half of them, and the cause for the rest is not known. Clone size and V and J calls were adopted from that table, with D and trimming inferred from the DNA. This sample's clone table shows 150,000 to 200,000 clones. The ten largest clones take up 6.5% of the sample.

The cohort comprised more than 550 healthy bone marrow donors. At the time of sampling, every cohort member was nominally healthy, though immune exposures that went unrecorded were likely present. The donor was CMV seronegative and was included in the group of 352 seronegative cohort members. Each donor provided a peripheral blood sample, and peripheral blood mononuclear cells were used for TCR beta sequencing. Genomic DNA was extracted from the blood cell samples with the Qiagen DNeasy Blood Extraction Kit. Of note for this clone: Its specific antigen is unknown.

The origin of this receptor is a young man in good health and CMV-seronegative. The material sequenced was PBMCs. The chain is assembled from TRBV18 and TRBJ2-2, with 8 bases in between that match TRBD1. The nucleotide sequence reads TGTGCCAGCTCACCACCGGGACAGGCTAGGGGCACCGGGGAGCTGTTTTTT. It specifies CASSPPGQARGTGELFF.